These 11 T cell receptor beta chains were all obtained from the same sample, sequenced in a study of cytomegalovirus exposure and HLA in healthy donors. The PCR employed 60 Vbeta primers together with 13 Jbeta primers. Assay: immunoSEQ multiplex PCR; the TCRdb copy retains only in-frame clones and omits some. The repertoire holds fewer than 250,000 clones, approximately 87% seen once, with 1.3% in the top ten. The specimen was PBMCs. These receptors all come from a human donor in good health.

The CDR3 bases are TGTGCCAGCAGTTTCCTCACGGGGAGGGCGAACACTGAAGCTTTCTTT. Its translation: CASSFLTGRANTEAFF. This chain links TRBV6-5 with TRBJ1-1, with no clear D. The CDR3 has 16 residues. Between the trimmed V and J ends, which lost 4 bases and 1 base, there was a span of 16 bases. From germline, CDR1 is MNHEY and CDR2 SVGAGI.

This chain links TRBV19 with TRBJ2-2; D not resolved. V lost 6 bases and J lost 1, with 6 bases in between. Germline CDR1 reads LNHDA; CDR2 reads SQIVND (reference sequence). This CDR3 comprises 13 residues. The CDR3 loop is CASRPQNTGELFF. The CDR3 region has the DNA TGTGCCAGTAGGCCACAGAACACCGGGGAGCTGTTTTTT.

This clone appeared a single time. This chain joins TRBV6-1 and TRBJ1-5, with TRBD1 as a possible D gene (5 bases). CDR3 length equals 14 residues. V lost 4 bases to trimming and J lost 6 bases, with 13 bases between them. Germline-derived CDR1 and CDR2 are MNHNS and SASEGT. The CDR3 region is CASSGGVSGQPQHF. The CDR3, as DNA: TGTGCCAGCAGTGGGGGGGTCAGCGGTCAGCCCCAGCATTTT.

The CDR3 loop is CASRKDRPNTEAFF. CDR3 nucleotides: TGTGCCAGTAGAAAGGACAGGCCGAACACTGAAGCTTTCTTT. The rearrangement links TRBV19 to TRBJ1-1, with 7 positions matching TRBD1. Germline V gives CDR1 LNHDA, CDR2 SQIVND (reference sequence). The CDR3 sequence is 14 residues long. J gave up 1 base and V 6 bases, and 5 bases lay outside the gene matches.

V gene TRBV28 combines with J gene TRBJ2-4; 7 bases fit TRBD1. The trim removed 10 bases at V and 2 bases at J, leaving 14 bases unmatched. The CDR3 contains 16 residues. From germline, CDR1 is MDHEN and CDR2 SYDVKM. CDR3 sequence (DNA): TGTGCCACCGAGGAGACAGGGAGATTAACCAAAAACATTCAGTACTTC. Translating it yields CATEETGRLTKNIQYF. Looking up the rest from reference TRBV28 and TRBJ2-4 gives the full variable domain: DVKVTQSSRYLVKRTGEKVFLECVQDMDHENMFWYRQDPGLGLRLIYFSYDVKMKEKGDIPEGYSVSREKKERFSLILESASTNQTSMYLCATEETGRLTKNIQYFGAGTRLSVL.

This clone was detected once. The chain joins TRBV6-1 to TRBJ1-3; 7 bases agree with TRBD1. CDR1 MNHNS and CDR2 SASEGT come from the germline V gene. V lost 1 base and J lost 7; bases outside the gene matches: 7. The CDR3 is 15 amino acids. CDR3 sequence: CASSEGTGRWNTIYF. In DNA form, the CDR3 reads TGTGCCAGCAGTGAAGGGACAGGCCGCTGGAACACCATATATTTT.

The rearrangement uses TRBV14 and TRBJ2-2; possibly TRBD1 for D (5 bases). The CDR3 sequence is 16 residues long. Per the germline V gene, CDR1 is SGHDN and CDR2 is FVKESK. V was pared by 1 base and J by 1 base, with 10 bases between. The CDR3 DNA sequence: TGTGCCAGCAGCCAAGTAAGGGGAAGGAACACCGGGGAGCTGTTTTTT. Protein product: CASSQVRGRNTGELFF.

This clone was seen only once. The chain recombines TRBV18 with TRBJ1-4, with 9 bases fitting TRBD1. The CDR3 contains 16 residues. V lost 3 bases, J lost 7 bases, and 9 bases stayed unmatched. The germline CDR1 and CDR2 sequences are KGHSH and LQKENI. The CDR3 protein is CASSPRDRAGGEKLFF. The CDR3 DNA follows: TGTGCCAGCTCACCCCGGGACAGGGCTGGAGGTGAAAAACTGTTTTTT.

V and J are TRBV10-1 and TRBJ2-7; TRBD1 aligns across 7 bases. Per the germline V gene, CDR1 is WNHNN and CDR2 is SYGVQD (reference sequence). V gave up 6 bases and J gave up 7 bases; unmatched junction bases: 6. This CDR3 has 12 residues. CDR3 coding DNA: TGCGCCAGCAGCGAGGGGGCTGGTGAGCAGTACTTC. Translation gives CASSEGAGEQYF.

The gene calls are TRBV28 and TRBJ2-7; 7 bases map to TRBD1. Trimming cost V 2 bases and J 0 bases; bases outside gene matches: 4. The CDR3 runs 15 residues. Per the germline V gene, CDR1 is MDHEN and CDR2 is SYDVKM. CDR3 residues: CASSLQGQSSYEQYF. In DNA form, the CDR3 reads TGTGCCAGCAGTTTACAGGGACAGTCCTCCTACGAGCAGTACTTC.

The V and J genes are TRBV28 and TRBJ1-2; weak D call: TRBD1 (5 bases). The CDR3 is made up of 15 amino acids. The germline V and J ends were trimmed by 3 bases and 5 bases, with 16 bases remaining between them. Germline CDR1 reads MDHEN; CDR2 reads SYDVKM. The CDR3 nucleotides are TGTGCCAGCAGTTTCCTCCAGGGTCAGGTATATGGCTACACCTTC. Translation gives CASSFLQGQVYGYTF.